The clone carrying this T cell receptor (beta chain) was found a few times. This sample stems from a study of cytomegalovirus exposure and HLA in healthy donors. The CDR3 extends over 17 amino acids. V lost 0 bases and J lost 0, with 12 bases in between. Germline V gene lookup returns CDR1 SGHRS and CDR2 YFSETQ. The PCR used 60 Vbeta and 13 Jbeta primers. Measured with immunoSEQ multiplex PCR; TCRdb has only the in-frame clones, and not every one. The sample lists 95,000 to 120,000 clones; around 77% were seen once. This TCR was sampled from a woman aged 25 to 39 in good health and CMV-seropositive. Sample: PBMCs. This chain uses TRBV5-1 with TRBJ1-4; D call uncertain. The CDR3 nucleotides read TGCGCCAGCAGCTTGGAGGCGGAAATGCCAACTAATGAAAAACTGTTTTTT. Its translation: CASSLEAEMPTNEKLFF.